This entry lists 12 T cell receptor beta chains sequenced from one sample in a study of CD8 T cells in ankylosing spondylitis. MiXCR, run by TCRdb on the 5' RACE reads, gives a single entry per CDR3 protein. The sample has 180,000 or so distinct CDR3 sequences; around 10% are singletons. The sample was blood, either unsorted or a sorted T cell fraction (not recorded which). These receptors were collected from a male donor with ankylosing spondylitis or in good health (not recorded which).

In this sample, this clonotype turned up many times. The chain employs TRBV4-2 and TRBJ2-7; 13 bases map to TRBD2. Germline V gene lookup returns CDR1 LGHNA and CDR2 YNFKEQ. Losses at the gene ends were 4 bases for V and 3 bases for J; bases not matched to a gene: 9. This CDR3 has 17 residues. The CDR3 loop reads CASSPGLAGVGGYEQYF. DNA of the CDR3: TGTGCCAGCAGCCCTGGACTAGCGGGAGTAGGAGGCTACGAGCAGTACTTC.

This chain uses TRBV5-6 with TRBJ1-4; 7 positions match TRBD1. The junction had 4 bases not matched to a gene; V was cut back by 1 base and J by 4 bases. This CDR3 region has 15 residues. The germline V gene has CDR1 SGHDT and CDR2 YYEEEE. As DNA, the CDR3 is TGTGCCAGCAGCTTGCAGGGGGGAGATAATGAAAAACTGTTTTTT. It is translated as CASSLQGGDNEKLFF.

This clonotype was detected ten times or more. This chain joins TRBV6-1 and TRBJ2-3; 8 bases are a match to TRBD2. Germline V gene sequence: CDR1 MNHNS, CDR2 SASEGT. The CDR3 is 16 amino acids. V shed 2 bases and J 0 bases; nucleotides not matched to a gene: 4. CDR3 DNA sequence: TGTGCCAGCAGTGAACGGAGCGGGAGTAGCACAGATACGCAGTATTTT. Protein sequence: CASSERSGSSTDTQYF.

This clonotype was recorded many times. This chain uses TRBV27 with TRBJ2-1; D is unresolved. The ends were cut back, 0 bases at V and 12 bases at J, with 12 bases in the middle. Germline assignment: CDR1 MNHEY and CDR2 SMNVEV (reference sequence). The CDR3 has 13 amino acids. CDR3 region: CASSLSPSGPQFF. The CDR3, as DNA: TGTGCCAGCAGTTTATCGCCGTCGGGTCCGCAGTTCTTC.

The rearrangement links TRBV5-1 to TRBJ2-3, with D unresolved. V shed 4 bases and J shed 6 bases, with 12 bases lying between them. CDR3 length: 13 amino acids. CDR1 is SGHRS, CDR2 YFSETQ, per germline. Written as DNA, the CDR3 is TGCGCCAGCAGCAGAAACCCGGGCGATACGCAGTATTTT. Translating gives CASSRNPGDTQYF.

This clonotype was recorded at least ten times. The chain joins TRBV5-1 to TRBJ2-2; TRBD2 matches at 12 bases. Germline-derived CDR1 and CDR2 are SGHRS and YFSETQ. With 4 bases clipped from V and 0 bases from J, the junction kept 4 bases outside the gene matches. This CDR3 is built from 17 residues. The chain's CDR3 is CASSAGLAGPNTGELFF. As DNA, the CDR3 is TGCGCCAGCAGCGCAGGACTAGCGGGGCCGAACACCGGGGAGCTGTTTTTT.

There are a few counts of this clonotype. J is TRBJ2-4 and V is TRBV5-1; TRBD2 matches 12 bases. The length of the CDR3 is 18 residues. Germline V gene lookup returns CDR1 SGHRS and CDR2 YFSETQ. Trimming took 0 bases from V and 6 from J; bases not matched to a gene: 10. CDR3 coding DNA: TGCGCCAGCAGCTTGGATCCGACTAGCGGGAGTGTTTTAAACATTCAGTACTTC. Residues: CASSLDPTSGSVLNIQYF.

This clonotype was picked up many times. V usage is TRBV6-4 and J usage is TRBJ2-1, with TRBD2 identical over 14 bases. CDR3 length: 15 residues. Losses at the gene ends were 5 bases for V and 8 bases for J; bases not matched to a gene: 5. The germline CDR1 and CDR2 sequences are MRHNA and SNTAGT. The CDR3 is CASSPGLAGEHEQFF. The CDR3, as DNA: TGTGCCAGCAGTCCGGGACTAGCGGGAGAACATGAGCAGTTCTTC.

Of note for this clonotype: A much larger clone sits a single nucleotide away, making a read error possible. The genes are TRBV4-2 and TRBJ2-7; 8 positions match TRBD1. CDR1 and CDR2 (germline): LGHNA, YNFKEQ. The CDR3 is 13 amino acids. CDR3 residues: CANSLDRGQEQYF. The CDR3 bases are TGTGCCAACAGCTTAGACAGGGGTCAGGAGCAGTACTTC.

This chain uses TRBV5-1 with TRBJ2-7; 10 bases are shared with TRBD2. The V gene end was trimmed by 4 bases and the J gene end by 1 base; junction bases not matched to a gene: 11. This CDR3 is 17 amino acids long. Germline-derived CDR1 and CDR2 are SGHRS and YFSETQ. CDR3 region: CASSRGEREGQSYEQYF. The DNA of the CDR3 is TGCGCCAGCAGCAGGGGCGAGCGGGAGGGCCAGTCCTACGAGCAGTACTTC.

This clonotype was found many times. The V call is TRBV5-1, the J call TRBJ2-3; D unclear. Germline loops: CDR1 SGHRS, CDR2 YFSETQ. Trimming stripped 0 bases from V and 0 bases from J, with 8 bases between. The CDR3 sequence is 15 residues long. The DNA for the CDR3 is TGCGCCAGCAGCTTGGACAGTACTAGCACAGATACGCAGTATTTT. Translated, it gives CASSLDSTSTDTQYF.

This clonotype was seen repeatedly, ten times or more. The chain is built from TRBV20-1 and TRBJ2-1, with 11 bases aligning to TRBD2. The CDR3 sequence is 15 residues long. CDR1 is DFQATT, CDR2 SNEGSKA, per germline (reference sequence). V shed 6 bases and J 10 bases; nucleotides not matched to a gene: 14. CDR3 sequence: CSAPLGTSGNREQFF. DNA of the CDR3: TGCAGTGCACCACTCGGGACTAGCGGTAATAGGGAGCAGTTCTTC.